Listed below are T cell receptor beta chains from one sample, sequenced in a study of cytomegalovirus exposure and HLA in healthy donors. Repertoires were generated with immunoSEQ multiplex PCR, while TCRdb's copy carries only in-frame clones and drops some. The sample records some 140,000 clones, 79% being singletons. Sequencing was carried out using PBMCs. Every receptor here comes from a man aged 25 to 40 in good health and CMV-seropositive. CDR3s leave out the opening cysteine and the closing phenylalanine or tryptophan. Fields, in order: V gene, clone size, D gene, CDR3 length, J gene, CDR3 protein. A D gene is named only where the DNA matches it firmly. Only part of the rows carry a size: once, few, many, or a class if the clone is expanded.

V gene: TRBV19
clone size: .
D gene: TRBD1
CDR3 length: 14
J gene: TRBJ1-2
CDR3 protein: ASSILPGQRQFGYT

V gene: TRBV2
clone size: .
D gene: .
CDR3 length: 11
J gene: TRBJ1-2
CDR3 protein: ASSPRAGYGYT

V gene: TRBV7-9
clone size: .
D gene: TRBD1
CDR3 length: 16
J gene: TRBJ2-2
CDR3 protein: ASSLFQGVPSNTGELF

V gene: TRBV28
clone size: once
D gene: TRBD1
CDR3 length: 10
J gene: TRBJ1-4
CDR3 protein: ASRGQGEKLF

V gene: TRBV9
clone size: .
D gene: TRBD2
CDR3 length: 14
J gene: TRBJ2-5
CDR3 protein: ASSLGTSGIQETQY

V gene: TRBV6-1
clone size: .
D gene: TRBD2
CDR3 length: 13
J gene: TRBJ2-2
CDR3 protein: ASSEVAGGPGELF

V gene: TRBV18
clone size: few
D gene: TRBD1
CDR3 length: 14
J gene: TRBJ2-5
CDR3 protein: ASSPPLGQGVREQY

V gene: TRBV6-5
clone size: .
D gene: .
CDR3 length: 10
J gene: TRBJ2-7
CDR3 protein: ASSSDTHEQY

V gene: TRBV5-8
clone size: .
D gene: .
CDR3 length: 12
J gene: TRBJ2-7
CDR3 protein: ASSSRGRDYEQY

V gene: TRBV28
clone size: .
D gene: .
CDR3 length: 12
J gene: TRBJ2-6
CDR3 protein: ASMQGYGANVLT

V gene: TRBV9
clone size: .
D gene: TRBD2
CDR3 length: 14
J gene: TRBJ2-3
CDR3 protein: ASSVGAGGQSDTQY

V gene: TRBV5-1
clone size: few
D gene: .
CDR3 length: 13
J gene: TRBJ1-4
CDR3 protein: ASSASGNHNEKLF

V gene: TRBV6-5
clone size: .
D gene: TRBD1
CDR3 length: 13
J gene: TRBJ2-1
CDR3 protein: ASSAGTGVYNEQF

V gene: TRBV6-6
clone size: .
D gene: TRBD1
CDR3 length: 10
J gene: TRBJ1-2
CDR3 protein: ASSSGQGTYT

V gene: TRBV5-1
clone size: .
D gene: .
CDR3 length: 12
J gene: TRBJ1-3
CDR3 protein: ASSNGQLGNTIY

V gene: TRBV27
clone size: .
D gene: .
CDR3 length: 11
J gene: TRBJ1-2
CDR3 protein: ASSSTANNGYT

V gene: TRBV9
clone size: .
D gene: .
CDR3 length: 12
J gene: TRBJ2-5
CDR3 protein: ASSVSGYQETQY

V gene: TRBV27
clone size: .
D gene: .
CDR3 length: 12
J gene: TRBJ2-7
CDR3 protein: ASSPDQGLDEQY

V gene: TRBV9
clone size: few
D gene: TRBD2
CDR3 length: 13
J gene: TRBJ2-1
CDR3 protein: ASSPWSSGGNEQF

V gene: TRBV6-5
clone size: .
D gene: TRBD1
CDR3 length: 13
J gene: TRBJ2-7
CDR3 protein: ASSYSYRGPYEQY

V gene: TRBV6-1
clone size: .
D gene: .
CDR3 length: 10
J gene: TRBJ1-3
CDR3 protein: AGAVSGNTIY

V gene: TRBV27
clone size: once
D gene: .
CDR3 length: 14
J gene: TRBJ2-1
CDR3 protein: ASSLSLAGPYNEQF

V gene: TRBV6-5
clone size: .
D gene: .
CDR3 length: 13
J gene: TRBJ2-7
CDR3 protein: ASSYWTDGQDEQY

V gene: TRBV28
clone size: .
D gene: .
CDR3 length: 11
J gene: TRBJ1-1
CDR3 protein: ASSFPGNTEAF

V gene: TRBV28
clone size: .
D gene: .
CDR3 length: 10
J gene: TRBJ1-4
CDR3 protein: ASSFPRQKLF

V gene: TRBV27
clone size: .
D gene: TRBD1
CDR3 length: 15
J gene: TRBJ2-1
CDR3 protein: ASSSLRQGGEINEQF

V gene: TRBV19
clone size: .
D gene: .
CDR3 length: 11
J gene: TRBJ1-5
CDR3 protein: ATGKDGNQPQH

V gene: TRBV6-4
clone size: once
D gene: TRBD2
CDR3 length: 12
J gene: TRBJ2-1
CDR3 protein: ASSPGVAGGQQF

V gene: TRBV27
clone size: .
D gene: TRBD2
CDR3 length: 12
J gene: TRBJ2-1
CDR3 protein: ASSSGGAHNEQF

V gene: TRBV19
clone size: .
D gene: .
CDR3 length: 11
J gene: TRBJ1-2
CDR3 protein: ASSIWGSYGYT

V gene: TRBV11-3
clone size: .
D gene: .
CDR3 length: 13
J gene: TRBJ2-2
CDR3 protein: ASSPGTSNTGELF

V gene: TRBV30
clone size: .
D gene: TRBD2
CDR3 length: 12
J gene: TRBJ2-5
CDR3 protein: AWGTSGGQETQY

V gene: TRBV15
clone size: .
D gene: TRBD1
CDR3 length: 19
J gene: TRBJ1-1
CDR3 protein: ATSRGNTEGQGTLPNTEAF

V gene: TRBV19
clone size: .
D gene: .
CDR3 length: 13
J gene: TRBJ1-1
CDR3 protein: ASSPPWARNTEAF

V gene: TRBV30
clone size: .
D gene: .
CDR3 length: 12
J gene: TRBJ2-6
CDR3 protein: AWSPQGGANVLT

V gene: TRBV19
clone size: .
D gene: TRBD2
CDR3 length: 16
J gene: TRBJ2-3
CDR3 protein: ASRTILAGGPVTDTQY

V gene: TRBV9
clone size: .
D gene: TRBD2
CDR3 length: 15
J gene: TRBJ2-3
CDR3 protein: ASSVVRSGGSTDTQY

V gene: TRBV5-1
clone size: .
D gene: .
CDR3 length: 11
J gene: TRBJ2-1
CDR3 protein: ASSLGPGDEQF

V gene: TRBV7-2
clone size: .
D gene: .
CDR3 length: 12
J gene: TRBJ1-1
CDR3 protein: ASSLKPRDTEAF

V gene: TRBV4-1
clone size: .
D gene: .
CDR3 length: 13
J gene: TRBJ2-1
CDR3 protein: ASAKQAEAYNEQF

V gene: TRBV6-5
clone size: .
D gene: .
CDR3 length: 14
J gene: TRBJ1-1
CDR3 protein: ASSYRGGIINTEAF

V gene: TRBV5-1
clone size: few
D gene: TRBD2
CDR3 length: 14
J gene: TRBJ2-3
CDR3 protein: ASRRTSGGSTDTQY

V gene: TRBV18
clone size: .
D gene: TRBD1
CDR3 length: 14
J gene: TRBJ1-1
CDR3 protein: ASSPLADRANTEAF

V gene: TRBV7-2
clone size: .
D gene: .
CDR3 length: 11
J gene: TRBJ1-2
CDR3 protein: ASSPRPRYGYT

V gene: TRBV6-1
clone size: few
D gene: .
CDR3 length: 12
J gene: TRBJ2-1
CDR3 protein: ASSGGQSYNEQF

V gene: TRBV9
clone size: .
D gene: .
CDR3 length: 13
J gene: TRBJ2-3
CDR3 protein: ASSVRSTSTDTQY

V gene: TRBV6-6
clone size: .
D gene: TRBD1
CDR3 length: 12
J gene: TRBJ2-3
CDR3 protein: ASSGTAAQDTQY